A single count supports the clone carrying this T cell receptor beta chain. Primers included in the PCR were 60 Vbeta and 13 Jbeta primers. Some clones are missing from TCRdb's copy, which holds only in-frame ones; the method was immunoSEQ multiplex PCR. Seen here are 95,000 to 150,000 clones, roughly 75% observed once, and the top ten hold roughly a tenth. The sample originates from a study of cytomegalovirus exposure and HLA in healthy donors. V shed 0 bases, J shed 15 bases, and the junction held 15 bases outside the gene matches. The CDR3 sequence is 16 residues long. Germline V gene data show CDR1 as SGHRS and CDR2 as YFSETQ.

The clonotype was recovered from a man younger than 45 in good health and CMV-seropositive. The sample was PBMCs. V and J are TRBV5-1 and TRBJ2-4; 10 bases map to TRBD1. CDR3 sequence reads: CASSLAEGDRGFTWYF. The DNA of the CDR3 is TGCGCCAGCAGCTTGGCCGAAGGGGACAGGGGCTTTACCTGGTACTTC.